This TCR beta chain was sequenced during a study of blood T cell repertoires in COVID-19 (dated by TCRdb to 2020 to 2022). Broadly, across the study: Samples from collaborators originated in the United States, Italy and Spain and spanned both the acute and convalescent phases of COVID-19. Subjects who had been exposed to COVID-19, were actively infected with it, or had recovered from it provided the deeply sampled blood TCRbeta repertoires that made up the dataset. The repertoires were made available in a free public database intended to serve as a resource for research on the immune response to SARS-CoV-2. Samples came from the ongoing ImmuneRACE study (first 160 participants) plus 1,254 subjects from 6 global collaborators. The material from the prospective study consisted of cDNA or gDNA derived from T cells, B-cell-depleted T cells, or PBMCs. The sample metadata nearly always contained a de-identified subject ID, COVID-19 status, age in years and sex. HLA class I and class II types, where available, came from metadata supplied by the sample provider rather than from assay-based typing.

CDR1 and CDR2 are drawn from the germline V gene: LGHNT, FRNRAP. V was cut back by 6 bases and J by 5 bases, leaving a gap of 18 bases between them. The CDR3 has 15 amino acids, counting the end cysteine and phenylalanine. Of all the DNA, just the CDR3 is kept, 45 bases in frame from base 1. Concerning this clone: Its cognate antigen has yet to be identified. One base away there is no much larger clone; base qualities are not given.

Overall results and qualifications from the work: How much clinical and demographic metadata was included differed by source and by participant, and the metadata was provided uncurated.

TCRbeta CDR3 regions were amplified from genomic DNA using the immunoSEQ Assay, a bias-controlled multiplex PCR. As for the original processing: Within the assay, amplification of reference gene primers was used to estimate how many nucleated cells each sample contained. Sequence reads were collapsed and filtered to measure the absolute abundance of every unique TCRbeta CDR3 rearrangement. For each sample, productive Simpson clonality was calculated as the square root of Simpson's diversity index over productive rearrangements. Entries here come from immuneACCESS through TCRdb and include only in-frame sequences with V and J called. Some clones fail to appear in such tables; in the studies checked, an unresolved V gene covers under half of the shortfall, and the cause of the remainder is unknown. Clonal size and the V and J genes are those of that table, whereas D and trimming came from the DNA. The sample data list about 240,000 clones, and approximately 85% of these were observed just once. 9.5% to 15% of the sample rests with the top ten.

The collaborating institutions used their own protocols to collect whole blood in K2EDTA tubes. For TCRbeta analysis, collaborators shipped samples in one of three forms: frozen whole blood, isolated PBMCs, or DNA extracted from either of those sample types. The sequenced material came from peripheral blood. The V and J segments used are TRBV12-5 and TRBJ2-3; tentative D gene TRBD2, with 5 bases matching. The TCR sequence derives from a woman aged 55-69 years with active or convalescent COVID-19. The nucleotides read TGTGCTAGTGGCCTCGGGCTCCTTGAGGGAGATACGCAGTATTTT. Translated, it reads CASGLGLLEGDTQYF.